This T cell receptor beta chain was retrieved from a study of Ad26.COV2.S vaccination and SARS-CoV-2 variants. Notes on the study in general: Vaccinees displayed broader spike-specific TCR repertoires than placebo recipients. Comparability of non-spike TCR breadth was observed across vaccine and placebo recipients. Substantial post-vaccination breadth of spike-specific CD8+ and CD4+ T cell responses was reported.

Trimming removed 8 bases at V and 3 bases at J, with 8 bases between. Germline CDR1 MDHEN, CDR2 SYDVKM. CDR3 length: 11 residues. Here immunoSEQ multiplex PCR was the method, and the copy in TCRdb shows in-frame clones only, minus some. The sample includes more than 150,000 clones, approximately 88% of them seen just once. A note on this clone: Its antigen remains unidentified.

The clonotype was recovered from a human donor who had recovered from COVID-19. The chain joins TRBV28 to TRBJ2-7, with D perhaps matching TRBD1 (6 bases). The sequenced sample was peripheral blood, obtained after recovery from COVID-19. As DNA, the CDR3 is TGTGCCAGCCGGGACAACTACGAGCAGTACTTC. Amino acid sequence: CASRDNYEQYF.